One and the same sample provided the 30 T cell receptor beta chains below, sequenced in a study of T cells after yellow fever vaccination (dated by TCRdb to between 2017 and 2020). The treatment or condition label, as the study defines it: live attenuated yellow fever vaccine strain. Library preparation used 5' RACE. The instrument was an Illumina NovaSeq 6000. Clones were called with MiXCR by TCRdb after fastp trimmed the public reads at Q25, and only in-frame beta chains were retained. CDR3 protein sequences are deduplicated, and each keeps its most common genes and DNA. Across this sample there are approximately 250,000 distinct CDR3 sequences, with 5.2% seen only once. 2.5% to 4% of the sample is taken by the ten largest. Sequencing used CD4+ T cells sorted from PBMCs, obtained on the day of the yellow fever booster vaccination. Receptor source: a young man who received the YFV17D yellow fever vaccine.

This clonotype was found many times. CDR3: CASSQEGVSYGYTF. In DNA form, the CDR3 reads TGCGCCAGCAGCCAAGAGGGAGTTTCCTATGGCTACACCTTC. The chain carries TRBV4-3 and TRBJ1-2; D unresolved. V shed 0 bases and J shed 4 bases, with 9 bases lying between them. The CDR3 sequence is 14 residues long. Germline V CDR1 and CDR2: LGHNA, YSLEER.

Many counts were recorded for this clonotype. The V call is TRBV28, the J call TRBJ2-1, with D tentatively TRBD2 (7 bases). CDR1 and CDR2 (germline): MDHEN, SYDVKM. The CDR3 sequence is 14 residues long. V was cut by 9 bases and J by 8 bases, with 20 bases left in between. CDR3 residues: CASLRGGEGYEQFF. In DNA form, the CDR3 reads TGTGCCAGTTTGAGGGGGGGAGAAGGGTATGAGCAGTTCTTC.

This clonotype was found many times. The chain has TRBV15 and TRBJ2-5; D call uncertain. Germline values: CDR1 LNHNV, CDR2 YYDKDF (reference sequence). Trimming removed 5 bases from V and 3 bases from J, with 4 bases in between. This CDR3 contains 11 residues. The CDR3 nucleotides are TGTGCCACCAGCGTAAAAGAGACCCAGTACTTC. Protein: CATSVKETQYF.

This clonotype was seen many times. The chain couples TRBV14 to TRBJ2-5; no reliable D call. Trimming removed 4 bases from V and 3 bases from J, with 18 bases in between. Germline V gives CDR1 SGHDN, CDR2 FVKESK. This CDR3 spans 16 amino acids. CDR3 region: CASSPGVSSDEETQYF. For the CDR3, the DNA is TGTGCCAGCAGCCCTGGGGTTTCGTCGGATGAAGAGACCCAGTACTTC.

This chain joins TRBV12-3 or TRBV12-4 and TRBJ1-2; 8 nucleotides agree with TRBD1. This CDR3 has 13 amino acids. Trimming cost V 5 bases and J 6 bases; bases outside gene matches: 5. Here the CDR3 DNA reads TGTGCCAGCAGTCTTTTCAGGGGGCATGGCTACACCTTC. Translated: CASSLFRGHGYTF.

At least ten counts were recorded for this clonotype. The rearrangement uses TRBV5-1 and TRBJ2-5, with TRBD2 as a possible D gene (6 bases). Germline values: CDR1 SGHRS, CDR2 YFSETQ. This CDR3 region has 14 residues. V dropped 0 bases and J dropped 4 bases, with 10 bases sitting between them. The CDR3 loop is CASSLGAGRETQYF. As DNA, the CDR3 is TGCGCCAGCAGCTTGGGTGCGGGGAGAGAGACCCAGTACTTC. Drawing the rest from reference TRBV5-1 and TRBJ2-5, the complete variable domain is KAGVTQTPRYLIKTRGQQVTLSCSPISGHRSVSWYQQTPGQGLQFLFEYFSETQRNKGNFPGRFSGRQFSNSRSEMNVSTLELGDSALYLCASSLGAGRETQYFGPGTRLLVL.

This clonotype occurred a few times. V usage is TRBV6-5 and J usage is TRBJ1-4; the D gene is possibly TRBD1 (5 bases). Germline V lookup: CDR1 MNHEY, CDR2 SVGAGI. V was shortened by 0 bases and J by 0 bases, with 8 bases between the two germline ends. The CDR3 is 16 residues long. The CDR3 DNA reads TGTGCCAGCAGTTACTCGAACAGGCCAACTAATGAAAAACTGTTTTTT. Amino acid sequence: CASSYSNRPTNEKLFF.

This clonotype turned up a few times. The V call is TRBV5-1, the J call TRBJ2-7; 9 nucleotides align to TRBD1. Per germline, CDR1 SGHRS and CDR2 YFSETQ. V gave up 4 bases and J gave up 4 bases; unmatched junction bases: 6. This CDR3 has 14 amino acids. The CDR3 is CASSAGQGSYEQYF. The CDR3 bases are TGCGCCAGCAGCGCTGGACAGGGGAGTTACGAGCAGTACTTC.

This clonotype was counted at least ten times. The chain combines TRBV5-1 with TRBJ1-6, with 9 bases aligning to TRBD1. Trimming removed 2 bases from V and 10 bases from J; junction bases left unmatched: 13. Germline lookup yields CDR1 SGHRS and CDR2 YFSETQ. This CDR3 has 17 amino acids. CDR3 region: CASSFSTGTGRGSPLHF. For the CDR3, the DNA is TGCGCCAGCAGCTTCAGCACCGGGACAGGGAGAGGCTCACCCCTCCACTTT.

The rearrangement joins TRBV5-6 to TRBJ1-1, with unresolved D. The CDR3 totals 14 residues. Germline V CDR1 and CDR2: SGHDT, YYEEEE. Trimming took 3 bases from V and 8 from J, leaving 17 bases between them. The DNA of the CDR3 is TGTGCCAGCAGCTCCTTTACAGTACCCGGAGAAGCTTTCTTT. Its protein is CASSSFTVPGEAFF.

This clonotype showed up just a few times. The chain is built from TRBV7-8 and TRBJ2-1; TRBD2 might be the D (6 bases). The V gene's germline CDR1 is SGHVS and CDR2 FQNEAQ. V lost 3 bases, J lost 8 bases, and 14 bases lay in between. The CDR3 is made up of 14 amino acids. CDR3 region: CASSFGGRWDEQFF. The CDR3 DNA is TGTGCCAGCAGCTTTGGGGGGAGGTGGGATGAGCAGTTCTTC. Supplemented by reference TRBV7-8 and TRBJ2-1, the full variable domain reads GAGVSQSPRYKVAKRGQDVALRCDPISGHVSLFWYQQALGQGPEFLTYFQNEAQLDKSGLPSDRFFAERPEGSVSTLKIQRTQQEDSAVYLCASSFGGRWDEQFFGPGTRLTVL.

This clonotype was counted between two and nine times. The chain is built from TRBV12-3 or TRBV12-4 and TRBJ2-2; D might be TRBD1 or TRBD2, each matching 7 bases. CDR3 length equals 15 residues. With 7 bases removed from V and 7 bases from J, the gap between germline ends came to 19 bases. The CDR3: CASTLAGGASGELFF. CDR3 in DNA: TGTGCCAGCACCCTGGCAGGGGGGGCTAGCGGGGAGCTGTTTTTT.

CDR3 in DNA: TGTGCCAGCAGGGGGAGGACAGGGAACTATGGCTACACCTTC. It is translated as CASRGRTGNYGYTF. The chain employs TRBV28 and TRBJ1-2; 8 positions match TRBD1. The CDR3 covers 14 residues. Trimming took 6 bases from V and 2 from J; bases not matched to a gene: 5. Germline assignment: CDR1 MDHEN and CDR2 SYDVKM.

This clonotype was observed a handful of times. CDR3 sequence reads: CASSQAWYSGNTIYF. The CDR3 nucleotides are TGCGCCAGCAGCCAGGCCTGGTACTCTGGAAACACCATATATTTT. The chain has TRBV4-3 and TRBJ1-3; D gene uncertain. Germline-derived CDR1 and CDR2 are LGHNA and YSLEER. The length of the CDR3 is 15 residues. V dropped 3 bases and J dropped 0 bases, with 9 bases sitting between them.

This chain uses TRBV6-1 with TRBJ2-7, with D perhaps TRBD1 or TRBD2 (5 bases each). V shed 2 bases and J shed 9 bases, with 14 bases lying between them. The germline CDR1 and CDR2 sequences are MNHNS and SASEGT. The CDR3 extends over 13 amino acids. The CDR3 protein is CASSEPGASWQYV. In nucleotides, the CDR3 is TGTGCCAGCAGTGAACCCGGGGCCAGTTGGCAGTACGTC.

The V gene is TRBV18, the J gene TRBJ1-1, with TRBD1 matching 9 bases. The V and J ends lost 4 bases and 0 bases, in that order; junction bases with no gene match: 12. CDR1 is KGHSH and CDR2 is LQKENI in the germline V gene. There are 18 residues in the CDR3. The DNA for the CDR3 is TGTGCCAGCTCACGCTTACGGGACAGGGATAAACTGAACACTGAAGCTTTCTTT. It encodes CASSRLRDRDKLNTEAFF.

This clonotype occurred many times. The chain recombines TRBV6-2 or TRBV6-3 with TRBJ1-6, with unresolved D. The CDR3 is 15 residues long. CDR1 and CDR2 from the germline V gene are MNHEY and SVGEGT. Trimming took 10 bases from V and 1 from J, leaving 14 bases between them. The CDR3: CATTGVMSYNSPLHF. Here the CDR3 DNA reads TGTGCCACCACCGGGGTGATGTCCTATAATTCACCCCTCCACTTT.

This clonotype was counted many times. J is TRBJ1-1 and V is TRBV10-2; TRBD1 is a possible D gene (5 bases). Germline CDR1 is WSHSY and CDR2 is SAAADI. The CDR3 is 13 amino acids. V gave up 6 bases and J gave up 11 bases, with 19 bases separating them. This chain's CDR3 is CASRDQGSEKAFF. DNA of the CDR3: TGCGCCAGCAGGGATCAGGGCTCCGAAAAGGCTTTCTTT.

This clonotype was detected a few times. The genes are TRBV18 and TRBJ1-1, with 11 nucleotides matching TRBD1. The V and J ends lost 4 bases and 1 base, in that order; junction bases with no gene match: 5. This CDR3 contains 16 residues. Germline V gene data show CDR1 as KGHSH and CDR2 as LQKENI. CDR3 amino acids: CASSLQGQGGNTEAFF. The CDR3 nucleotides read TGTGCCAGCTCACTGCAGGGACAGGGGGGGAACACTGAAGCTTTCTTT.

This clonotype showed up just a few times. The J gene is TRBJ1-2, the V gene TRBV4-1; 7 bases align to TRBD1. The CDR3 is made up of 13 amino acids. With 0 bases clipped from V and 8 bases from J, the junction kept 3 bases outside the gene matches. Germline CDR1 reads MGHRA; CDR2 reads YSYEKL. The CDR3 here is CASSQEQGRGYTF. CDR3 in DNA: TGCGCCAGCAGCCAAGAACAGGGGAGAGGCTACACCTTC.

In this sample, this clonotype turned up a few times. The chain has TRBV20-1 and TRBJ1-2; perhaps TRBD1 as D (5 bases). The V end lost 3 bases, the J end lost 6 bases, and 8 bases lay between the germline ends. The CDR3 has 11 residues. Germline CDR1 is DFQATT and CDR2 is SNEGSKA (reference sequence). CDR3 nucleotides: TGCAGTGCTAGTAAAGGGGATGGCTACACCTTC. Its translation is CSASKGDGYTF.

This clonotype was seen only a few times. The chain joins TRBV11-2 to TRBJ2-1; D assignment may be TRBD1 or TRBD2 (6 bases each). The CDR3 loop spans 16 amino acids. Germline-derived CDR1 and CDR2 are SGHAT and FQNNGV. Trimming took off 5 bases at V and 0 bases at J, with 14 bases between the two ends. For the CDR3, the DNA is TGTGCCAGCAGCCCCATCAAGGGGGGCTCCTACAATGAGCAGTTCTTC. It yields the protein CASSPIKGGSYNEQFF. Drawing the rest from reference TRBV11-2 and TRBJ2-1, the complete variable domain is EAGVAQSPRYKIIEKRQSVAFWCNPISGHATLYWYQQILGQGPKLLIQFQNNGVVDDSQLPKDRFSAERLKGVDSTLKIQPAKLEDSAVYLCASSPIKGGSYNEQFFGPGTRLTVL.

The rearrangement uses TRBV7-2 and TRBJ1-2, with TRBD1 as a possible D gene (6 bases). In germline, CDR1 is SGHTA, CDR2 FQGNSA. The CDR3 extends over 11 amino acids. The germline V and J ends were trimmed by 4 bases and 9 bases, with 9 bases remaining between them. CDR3 in amino acids: CASSSGGSYTF. CDR3 in DNA: TGTGCCAGCAGCTCCGGGGGCAGCTACACCTTC.

This clonotype was counted between two and nine times. This rearrangement joins TRBV5-1 to TRBJ2-7; TRBD2 matches at 7 bases. Germline V gene lookup returns CDR1 SGHRS and CDR2 YFSETQ. CDR3 length: 15 residues. V trimming: 3 bases; J trimming: 0 bases; junction bases outside the gene matches: 6. CDR3 DNA: TGCGCCAGCAGCTCCCGGGGGGAGAGCTCCTACGAGCAGTACTTC. Translating it yields CASSSRGESSYEQYF.

This clonotype has at least ten counts. This chain links TRBV21-1 with TRBJ1-3. TRBV21-1 is classified as a pseudogene. The CDR3 has 18 amino acids. This CDR3 is CASAFLRESGPSGNTIHF. Here the CDR3 DNA reads TGTGCCAGCGCCTTCCTAAGGGAATCGGGTCCCTCTGGAAACACCATACATTTT.

This clonotype was observed at least ten times. This chain uses TRBV4-2 with TRBJ2-1; D unresolved. The CDR3 sequence is 17 residues long. In germline, CDR1 is LGHNA, CDR2 YNFKEQ. V lost 0 bases, J lost 5 bases, and 17 bases lay in between. Here the CDR3 reads CASSQDKGLVRDNEQFF. The CDR3 nucleotides are TGTGCCAGCAGCCAAGATAAAGGCCTAGTCAGAGACAATGAGCAGTTCTTC.

The chain links TRBV28 to TRBJ2-5, with a tentative D call TRBD1 (5 bases). Germline CDR1 reads MDHEN; CDR2 reads SYDVKM. The CDR3 extends over 12 amino acids. V was clipped by 9 bases and J by 5 bases, with 13 bases between them. CDR3 loop: CASQGARETQYF. The CDR3 coding sequence is TGTGCCAGTCAGGGTGCGCGGGAGACCCAGTACTTC.

This clonotype turned up a few times. The chain is built from TRBV4-2 and TRBJ2-2; the D gene is possibly TRBD2 (7 bases). Germline-derived CDR1 and CDR2 are LGHNA and YNFKEQ. V was trimmed by 4 bases and J by 7 bases, leaving 16 bases between them. The CDR3 consists of 15 residues. CDR3 in amino acids: CASSLTGPGGGELFF. CDR3 in DNA: TGTGCCAGCAGCCTGACAGGACCGGGGGGCGGGGAGCTGTTTTTT.

This clonotype was found a few times. J is TRBJ2-3 and V is TRBV5-1; the match to TRBD2 covers 7 bases. V was clipped by 4 bases and J by 1 base; unmatched bases: 6. This CDR3 spans 15 amino acids. In germline, CDR1 is SGHRS, CDR2 YFSETQ. CDR3 sequence reads: CASSPRSGGTDTQYF. Written as DNA, the CDR3 is TGCGCCAGCAGCCCAAGGAGCGGGGGCACAGATACGCAGTATTTT.

This clonotype has only a few counts. The chain is built from TRBV5-1 and TRBJ1-3; a weak D match, TRBD1 (5 bases). The CDR3 loop spans 14 amino acids. Germline V gives CDR1 SGHRS, CDR2 YFSETQ. The V and J ends lost 4 bases and 2 bases respectively, with 10 bases between them. CDR3 in amino acids: CASSPGLAGNTIYF. DNA for the CDR3: TGCGCCAGCAGCCCAGGGTTGGCTGGAAACACCATATATTTT.